This T cell receptor (beta chain) emerged from a study of blood T cell repertoires in COVID-19. The overall study: The study drew acute and convalescent COVID-19 samples from the United States, Italy and Spain. PBMCs, B-cell-depleted T cells, or T cells were the source of the cDNA or gDNA that made up the material.

The V segment lost 5 bases and the J segment 4 bases; nucleotides outside the gene matches: 8. Per the germline V gene, CDR1 is SGHVS and CDR2 is FQNEAQ. The CDR3 covers 14 residues. Original processing methods: Cell counts per sample came from amplifying reference gene primers. Repertoires were generated with immunoSEQ multiplex PCR, while TCRdb's copy carries only in-frame clones and drops some. V and J calls and clone size are those listed in that table; D and trimming were worked out from the DNA. The table has about 160,000 clones, around 77% seen once. This clone was recorded a few times. This clonotype was obtained from a man aged 70 or older with acute or convalescent COVID-19. Material: peripheral blood. The chain recombines TRBV7-8 with TRBJ2-7; 7 positions match TRBD1. The CDR3 DNA sequence: TGTGCCAGCAGCGAAAGGGACAGTAGTTACGAGCAGTACTTC. Residues: CASSERDSSYEQYF.